This is a list of T cell receptor beta chains from one sample in a study of blood T cell repertoires in COVID-19. Here immunoSEQ multiplex PCR was the method, and the copy in TCRdb shows in-frame clones only, minus some. This repertoire shows over 200,000 clones, 70% to 90% found once; its top ten account for approximately 11%. The specimen was PBMCs or T cells enriched from blood (not recorded which). The receptors were gathered from a man aged 25 to 45 who had recovered from COVID-19. Each CDR3 is given with its conserved first and last residue. A D gene is named only where the DNA matches it firmly. Size is omitted from some rows. Given values are once, few, many or a class for expanded clones.

clone size	D gene	V gene	J gene	CDR3 protein	CDR3 DNA
.	.	TRBV11-2	TRBJ2-5	CASSPTTQQETQYF	TGTGCCAGCAGCCCAACAACCCAGCAAGAGACCCAGTACTTC
.	.	TRBV14	TRBJ1-5	CASSGGGLQPQHF	TGTGCCAGCAGCGGGGGGGGCCTTCAGCCCCAGCATTTT
once	.	TRBV9	TRBJ2-7	CASSPSTEPHYEQYF	TGTGCCAGCAGCCCCTCGACAGAGCCTCACTACGAGCAGTACTTC
.	.	TRBV19	TRBJ1-2	CASSMMTDDRNGYTF	TGTGCCAGTAGTATGATGACAGACGATAGGAATGGCTACACCTTC
few	.	TRBV7-9	TRBJ2-1	CASSPQTATTYNEQFF	TGTGCCAGCAGCCCACAGACAGCAACGACTTACAATGAGCAGTTCTTC
.	TRBD1	TRBV2	TRBJ1-2	CASGQGRTGYGYTF	TGTGCCAGCGGACAGGGGAGGACTGGCTATGGCTACACCTTC
few	.	TRBV9	TRBJ2-2	CASSVMPGGTGELFF	TGTGCCAGCAGCGTGATGCCTGGAGGCACCGGGGAGCTGTTTTTT
.	.	TRBV3-1/TRBV3-2	TRBJ1-1	CASSQEFRGDAFF	TGTGCCAGCAGCCAAGAGTTCCGGGGAGACGCTTTCTTT
.	.	TRBV23-1	TRBJ2-2	CASSQGRLNTGELFF	TGCGCCAGCAGTCAAGGGAGACTTAACACCGGGGAGCTGTTTTTT
.	.	TRBV10-3	TRBJ2-7	CAISESRDGSYEQYF	TGTGCCATCAGTGAGTCGCGGGACGGGTCCTACGAGCAGTACTTC
.	.	TRBV7-6	TRBJ1-3	CASSKLITIYF	TGTGCCAGCAGCAAACTTATCACCATATATTTT
.	TRBD1	TRBV5-1	TRBJ2-1	CASSRGQGAPYNEQFF	TGCGCCAGCAGTAGGGGCCAGGGGGCCCCCTACAATGAGCAGTTCTTC
.	.	TRBV7-3	TRBJ1-1	CASRDPDRNTEAFF	TGTGCCAGCAGGGACCCCGACAGAAACACTGAAGCTTTCTTT
.	.	TRBV12-5	TRBJ1-1	CASGLPPQNTEAFF	TGTGCTAGTGGTTTGCCCCCCCAGAATACTGAAGCTTTCTTT
.	TRBD1	TRBV5-1	TRBJ2-3	CASRTTAGGDTQYF	TGCGCCAGCAGAACGACCGCAGGGGGAGATACGCAGTATTTT
.	TRBD1	TRBV4-3	TRBJ1-6	CASSPATGEGSPLHF	TGCGCCAGCAGCCCAGCGACAGGGGAGGGTTCACCCCTCCACTTT
.	.	TRBV5-4	TRBJ1-2	CASSQGFGNYGYTF	TGTGCCAGCAGTCAGGGTTTCGGGAACTATGGCTACACCTTC